The T cell receptor beta chain under discussion was sequenced for a study of Ad26.COV2.S vaccination and SARS-CoV-2 variants. Turning to the study itself: The donor belonged to the COV1001 Ad26.COV2.S trial arm. The authors gave Ad26.COV2.S intramuscularly, either once or twice 56 days apart. Study-wide results and caveats: A substantial breadth of spike-specific CD8+ and CD4+ T cell responses after vaccination has been reported.

CDR3 size: 12 residues. V was cut by 3 bases and J by 11 bases, with 13 bases left in between. About this clone itself: Its antigen remains unidentified.

Described treatment: 19 received Ad26.COV2.S at low or high dose, single or two shots; roughly five received placebo; per-sample allocation not given. Sampling took place 63 days after the first vaccine or placebo injection. Cohort 1b enrolled adults aged 18-55 years in Boston. Here immunoSEQ multiplex PCR was the method, and the copy in TCRdb shows in-frame clones only, minus some. Counted here are about 350,000 clones, around 90% occurring once; the ten biggest clones make up around 5.8%. Specimen: peripheral blood, collected in a trial of Ad26.COV2.S vaccine versus placebo. This chain joins TRBV12-3 or TRBV12-4 and TRBJ1-1, with unresolved D. This sequence was found in a person aged 18-60 years who received the Ad26.COV2.S COVID-19 vaccine or a placebo. CDR3 in DNA: TGTGCCAGCAGTTTGACCCGGTCGACCGCTTTCTTT. This codes for CASSLTRSTAFF.